One sample yielded the 5 T cell receptor beta chains listed below, sequenced in a study of blood T cell repertoires in COVID-19. The repertoire was sequenced with immunoSEQ multiplex PCR; TCRdb's copy has only in-frame clones and lacks some. Here the sample spans 110,000 or so clones, 70% to 90% being singletons. Material: peripheral blood. These receptors all stem from a man aged 40-50 years with acute or convalescent COVID-19.

CDR3 bases: TGTGCCTGGAGTGTACGAGAGCTTATCTATAATTCACCCCTCCACTTT. The encoded protein is CAWSVRELIYNSPLHF. The chain combines TRBV30 with TRBJ1-6; D not certain. CDR3 length equals 16 residues. The V and J ends lost 0 bases and 3 bases respectively, with 12 bases between them. CDR1 is GTSNPN and CDR2 is SVGIG in the germline V gene (reference sequence).

This chain connects TRBV19 to TRBJ1-3; D may be TRBD1 (6 bases). V dropped 3 bases and J dropped 3 bases, with 24 bases sitting between them. Germline lookup yields CDR1 LNHDA and CDR2 SQIVND (reference sequence). This CDR3 is 19 amino acids long. The CDR3 reads CASSINLWETTGIGNTIYF. Written as DNA, the CDR3 is TGTGCCAGTAGTATCAACCTCTGGGAAACGACAGGTATTGGAAACACCATATATTTT. Looking up the rest from reference TRBV19 and TRBJ1-3 gives the full variable domain: DGGITQSPKYLFRKEGQNVTLSCEQNLNHDAMYWYRQDPGQGLRLIYYSQIVNDFQKGDIAEGYSVSREKKESFPLTVTSAQKNPTAFYLCASSINLWETTGIGNTIYFGEGSWLTVV.

This chain connects TRBV30 to TRBJ2-3, with TRBD2 identical over 8 bases. CDR3 size: 18 residues. V shed 2 bases, J shed 0 bases, and the junction held 13 bases outside the gene matches. The germline V gene has CDR1 GTSNPN and CDR2 SVGIG (reference sequence). CDR3 sequence: CAWSLGVRRGVSTDTQYF. The CDR3 bases are TGTGCCTGGAGTTTGGGGGTGAGGCGGGGGGTTAGCACAGATACGCAGTATTTT.

This chain links TRBV7-6 with TRBJ2-2; the D gene is possibly TRBD1 (5 bases). V lost 6 bases and J lost 5, with 19 bases in between. Germline V lookup: CDR1 SGHVS, CDR2 FNYEAQ. This CDR3 is built from 16 residues. CDR3 in amino acids: CASSQGVGVQTGELFF. The DNA for the CDR3 is TGTGCCAGCAGTCAAGGGGTAGGGGTACAAACCGGGGAGCTGTTTTTT.

This rearrangement joins TRBV18 to TRBJ1-1, with D uncertain. Trimming removed 8 bases at V and 0 bases at J, with 13 bases between. The CDR3 totals 14 residues. Looked up from germline, CDR1 is KGHSH and CDR2 is LQKENI. CDR3 bases: TGTGCCAGCGCGGAGACGGGGATGAACACTGAAGCTTTCTTT. It is translated as CASAETGMNTEAFF. Full variable domain (remainder filled in from reference TRBV18 and TRBJ1-1): NAGVMQNPRHLVRRRGQEARLRCSPMKGHSHVYWYRQLPEEGLKFMVYLQKENIIDESGMPKERFSAEFPKEGPSILRIQQVVRGDSAAYFCASAETGMNTEAFFGQGTRLTVV.